The next 2 T cell receptor beta chains were all read from a single sample in a study of CD8 T cells in acute hepatitis C reinfection. The time point denotes: naive CD8 control sorted from an acute-time-point sample. The method was immunoSEQ multiplex PCR; TCRdb's version includes in-frame clones alone and lacks a portion of them. The sample yields approximately 40,000 clones, 70% to 90% seen once. Sequencing input: naive CD8+ T cells from PBMCs. These receptors all stem from a woman in her late teens or twenties who spontaneously cleared hepatitis C infection.

This rearrangement joins TRBV27 to TRBJ2-1; 9 bases match TRBD2. V lost 3 bases to trimming and J lost 0 bases; unmatched junction nucleotides: 6. The CDR3 extends over 17 amino acids. Germline assignment: CDR1 MNHEY and CDR2 SMNVEV (reference sequence). CDR3 DNA sequence: TGTGCCAGCAGTTTTATCGCGGGAGGGCCCTCCTACAATGAGCAGTTCTTC. This gives the protein CASSFIAGGPSYNEQFF.

The V call is TRBV27, the J call TRBJ1-1; maybe TRBD1 (5 bases). From germline, CDR1 is MNHEY and CDR2 SMNVEV (reference sequence). Trimming pared 7 bases from V and 5 bases from J, leaving 26 bases between. CDR3 length equals 17 residues. The CDR3: CASTPQQGGSVTTEAFF. The CDR3 DNA follows: TGTGCCAGCACCCCTCAGCAGGGTGGATCGGTAACAACTGAAGCTTTCTTT.